This TCR beta chain stems from a study of glioma-infiltrating T cells after dendritic cell vaccination. Input was around 2.1 ug genomic DNA, or all available if less. Using immunoSEQ multiplex PCR, the repertoire was profiled, and TCRdb retains in-frame clones only, with some absent. The table shows approximately 99,000 clones, with more than 70% occurring only once. Documented time point: after dendritic cell vaccination, including at tumor progression/relapse. Only patients with spare fresh-frozen tumor and over two years of follow-up were included. The V and J ends lost 1 base and 2 bases respectively, with 12 bases between them. The CDR3 contains 16 residues. Germline assignment: CDR1 SEHNR and CDR2 FQNEAQ (reference sequence).

V usage is TRBV7-9 and J usage is TRBJ2-1; a weak D match, TRBD2 (5 bases). Sample: blood, taken after dendritic cell vaccination. The TCR sequence derives from a human donor with glioblastoma. The CDR3 nucleotides are TGTGCCAGCAGCTTAGTTTTTGCGGAGGCCTACAATGAGCAGTTCTTC. Its protein product is CASSLVFAEAYNEQFF.